A selection of T cell receptor beta chains follows, all from one sample in a study of T cells in Graves' hyperthyroidism and ophthalmopathy. A single record per CDR3 protein comes from TCRdb applying MiXCR to the multiplex PCR reads. The table lists around 340,000 distinct CDR3 sequences, 20% to 25% of them singletons. The sample was blood. These receptor sequences come from a woman between 50 and 59 years old with Graves' hyperthyroidism. CDR3s leave out the opening cysteine and the closing phenylalanine or tryptophan. Fields, in order: V gene, J gene, clone size, CDR3 protein. Expanded clones are given a class, and other clones once, few, many or no size at all.

V gene: TRBV7-3; J gene: TRBJ2-1; clone size: many; CDR3 protein: ASSSTELGVNEQF
V gene: TRBV3-1; J gene: TRBJ1-1; clone size: many; CDR3 protein: ASSLSSGDTEAF
V gene: TRBV6-1; J gene: TRBJ2-4; clone size: many; CDR3 protein: ASSVSGLAGELAKNIQY
V gene: TRBV5-1; J gene: TRBJ2-3; clone size: few; CDR3 protein: ASSRAGLATVDTQY
V gene: TRBV6-5; J gene: TRBJ2-6; clone size: few; CDR3 protein: ASSYDQGTSGANVLT
V gene: TRBV20-1; J gene: TRBJ2-7; clone size: many; CDR3 protein: SASGRALSYEQY
V gene: TRBV7-9; J gene: TRBJ2-2; clone size: many; CDR3 protein: ASSLSLRGRNTGELF
V gene: TRBV11-3; J gene: TRBJ2-1; clone size: many; CDR3 protein: ASSLRLAGAIYNEQF
V gene: TRBV28; J gene: TRBJ1-5; clone size: many; CDR3 protein: ASSTVWGGGGGNQPQH
V gene: TRBV6-1; J gene: TRBJ2-2; clone size: .; CDR3 protein: ASSPTSEGELF
V gene: TRBV3-1; J gene: TRBJ1-1; clone size: .; CDR3 protein: ASSQEGGGTEAF
V gene: TRBV7-3; J gene: TRBJ2-3; clone size: .; CDR3 protein: ASSPGTSGVHTQY
V gene: TRBV3-1; J gene: TRBJ2-7; clone size: few; CDR3 protein: ASSQDLGVDRQEQY
V gene: TRBV28; J gene: TRBJ1-2; clone size: many; CDR3 protein: ASSLQGSAGNYGYT
V gene: TRBV28; J gene: TRBJ1-5; clone size: many; CDR3 protein: ASSLAQGRSQPQH
V gene: TRBV7-6; J gene: TRBJ2-7; clone size: few; CDR3 protein: ASSSNGAMPYEQY
V gene: TRBV11-2; J gene: TRBJ2-3; clone size: .; CDR3 protein: ASSLDGDSTDTQY
V gene: TRBV2; J gene: TRBJ1-1; clone size: many; CDR3 protein: ASSVRTEAF
V gene: TRBV4-1; J gene: TRBJ2-1; clone size: .; CDR3 protein: ASSRNRGGPGMQF